This T cell receptor (beta chain) stems from a study of T cell clonality in common variable immunodeficiency. A remark on this clone: Its antigen remains unknown. The read ends 3 residues shy of where the CDR3 ends; the end is completed using the germline J gene.

Equal genomic DNA amounts from CVID and control samples were sequenced. TCRdb's copy holds only in-frame clones and misses some; the assay was immunoSEQ multiplex PCR. The repertoire consists of tens of thousands of clones, none detected only once. Study results and caveats: T cell subpopulation sequencing would be needed to explain CVID clonality. Fewer deletions and N-nucleotide insertions were reportedly seen in common variable immunodeficiency TCR beta sequences.

From germline, CDR1 is GTSNPN and CDR2 SVGIG (reference sequence). Trimming removed 2 bases at V and 5 bases at J, with 7 bases between. The CDR3 contains 11 residues. The chain carries TRBV30 and TRBJ2-7; the D is unclear. Material for sequencing was peripheral blood mononuclear cells. This receptor was taken from a human donor with common variable immunodeficiency. CDR3 DNA (partial): TGTGCCTGGAGTCTACGGGACGAG. Translated, it gives CAWSLRDE. The full CDR3 protein is CAWSLRDEQYF. The full variable domain, with the rest looked up from reference TRBV30 and TRBJ2-7, is SQTIHQWPATLVQPVGSPLSLECTVEGTSNPNLYWYRQAAGRGLQLLFYSVGIGQISSEVPQNLSASRPQDRQFILSSKKLLLSDSGFYLCAWSLRDEQYFGPGTRLTVT.